Listed below are T cell receptor beta chains from one sample, sequenced in a study of blood T cell repertoires in COVID-19. Clones were sequenced by immunoSEQ multiplex PCR, and TCRdb holds only the in-frame ones, with some missing. Of 80,000 to 90,000 clones in the sample, around 83% were seen once. The sample taken for sequencing was peripheral blood. Receptors were obtained from a woman in her seventies with acute or convalescent COVID-19. CDR3s include the opening cysteine and the closing phenylalanine or tryptophan. Each record gives: D gene, clone size, V gene, J gene, CDR3 protein, CDR3 DNA. The D gene is left open where the match is weak. The listing skips clone size in some rows; elsewhere it reads once, few, many or a size class.

-,-,TRBV29-1,TRBJ2-5,CSVVRGETQYF,TGCAGCGTTGTCCGGGGAGAGACCCAGTACTTC
-,-,TRBV10-3,TRBJ1-5,CAIRPGSDQPQHF,TGTGCCATCAGGCCAGGGTCGGATCAGCCCCAGCATTTT
TRBD1,few,TRBV18,TRBJ1-1,CASSPRTGGYEGTEAFF,TGTGCCAGCTCACCCCGGACAGGGGGCTATGAGGGCACTGAAGCTTTCTTT
TRBD1,-,TRBV11-1,TRBJ1-1,CASSLQGANTEAFF,TGTGCCAGCAGCTTACAGGGGGCGAACACTGAAGCTTTCTTT
-,-,TRBV11-3,TRBJ2-1,CASSLARFVDEQFF,TGTGCCAGCAGCTTAGCCCGGTTTGTTGATGAGCAGTTCTTC
-,once,TRBV7-9,TRBJ1-4,CASSLSTATNEKLFF,TGTGCCAGCAGCTTAAGTACTGCAACTAATGAAAAACTGTTTTTT
-,-,TRBV5-5,TRBJ1-5,CASSLVLEGQPQHF,TGTGCCAGCAGCTTGGTGTTGGAGGGTCAGCCCCAGCATTTT
TRBD2,-,TRBV7-3,TRBJ2-5,CASSLEGTSGVETQYF,TGTGCCAGCAGCTTAGAAGGGACTAGCGGAGTGGAGACCCAGTACTTC
-,-,TRBV6-5,TRBJ1-1,CASSYSARVTEAFF,TGTGCCAGCAGTTATTCTGCCAGGGTTACTGAAGCTTTCTTT
-,-,TRBV2,TRBJ2-5,CASSFRTAQETQYF,TGTGCCAGCAGTTTCAGGACAGCCCAAGAGACCCAGTACTTC
TRBD1,-,TRBV7-6,TRBJ2-7,CASSQGTVHLTAYEQYF,TGTGCCAGCAGCCAGGGGACAGTGCACTTAACCGCCTACGAGCAGTACTTC
TRBD1,-,TRBV30,TRBJ1-2,CAWNTGGGGYGYTF,TGTGCCTGGAATACGGGAGGGGGCGGCTATGGCTACACCTTC
-,-,TRBV11-1,TRBJ2-7,CASRRPDRDEQYF,TGTGCCAGCAGGCGCCCGGACAGAGACGAGCAGTACTTC
TRBD1,once,TRBV11-3,TRBJ1-2,CASSFPGQGSAGYTF,TGTGCCAGCAGCTTTCCGGGACAGGGGTCGGCTGGCTACACCTTC
TRBD2,few,TRBV3-1/TRBV3-2,TRBJ2-2,CASSQDFGTSLWANTGELFF,TGTGCCAGCAGCCAAGATTTTGGGACTAGCTTATGGGCGAACACCGGGGAGCTGTTTTTT
-,once,TRBV7-3,TRBJ2-3,CASSAKVLAGTDTQYF,TGTGCCAGCAGCGCAAAGGTGCTAGCAGGCACAGATACGCAGTATTTT
-,few,TRBV18,TRBJ1-3,CASSQSQGSGGNTIYF,TGTGCCAGCTCACAATCCCAGGGAAGTGGAGGAAACACCATATATTTT
TRBD1,-,TRBV28,TRBJ1-6,CASSFLRQGPGSPLHF,TGTGCCAGCAGTTTTTTACGACAGGGGCCCGGTTCACCCCTCCACTTT
-,few,TRBV15,TRBJ2-6,CATSRSGSGANVLTF,TGTGCCACCAGCAGATCGGGTTCTGGGGCCAACGTCCTGACTTTC
TRBD1,-,TRBV30,TRBJ1-2,CAWSRPGQGYGYTF,TGTGCCTGGAGTCGTCCGGGACAGGGCTATGGCTACACCTTC
TRBD1,-,TRBV29-1,TRBJ1-5,CSVGQANQPQHF,TGCAGCGTGGGACAGGCGAATCAGCCCCAGCATTTT
-,-,TRBV7-2,TRBJ1-5,CASSLTPLNQPQHF,TGTGCCAGCAGCTTGACTCCCCTAAATCAGCCCCAGCATTTT
-,-,TRBV10-3,TRBJ1-3,CAISDGLSSGNTIYF,TGTGCCATCAGTGATGGACTGAGCTCTGGAAACACCATATATTTT
TRBD1,once,TRBV7-9,TRBJ2-5,CASSRGGGETQYF,TGTGCCAGCAGCCGAGGGGGCGGAGAGACCCAGTACTTC
-,-,TRBV30,TRBJ1-2,CAWNNPGSGYTF,TGTGCCTGGAACAATCCTGGCTCTGGCTACACCTTC
-,-,TRBV12-3/TRBV12-4,TRBJ1-1,CASSPRNTEAFF,TGTGCCAGCAGCCCTCGTAACACTGAAGCTTTCTTT
-,-,TRBV30,TRBJ1-1,CAWSWGGISITEAFF,TGTGCCTGGAGCTGGGGGGGGATTTCCATCACTGAAGCTTTCTTT
-,-,TRBV5-1,TRBJ2-5,CASSFLETQYF,TGCGCCAGCAGCTTTCTTGAGACCCAGTACTTC
TRBD2,-,TRBV3-1/TRBV3-2,TRBJ2-5,CASSSRLAGLETQYF,TGTGCCAGCAGCTCCAGACTAGCGGGGTTGGAGACCCAGTACTTC